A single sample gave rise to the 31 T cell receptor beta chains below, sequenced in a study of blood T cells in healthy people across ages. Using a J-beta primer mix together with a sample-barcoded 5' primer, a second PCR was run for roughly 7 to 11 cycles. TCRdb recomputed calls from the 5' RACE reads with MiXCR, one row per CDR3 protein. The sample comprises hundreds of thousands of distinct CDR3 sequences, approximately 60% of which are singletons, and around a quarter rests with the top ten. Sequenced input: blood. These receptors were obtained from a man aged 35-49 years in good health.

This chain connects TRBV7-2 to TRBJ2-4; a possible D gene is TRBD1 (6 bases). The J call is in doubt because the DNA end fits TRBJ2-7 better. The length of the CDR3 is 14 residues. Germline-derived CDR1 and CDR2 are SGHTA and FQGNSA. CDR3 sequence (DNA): TGTGCCAGCAGCTTAGAGATCAGGGGCCACGAGCAGTACTTC. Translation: CASSLEIRGHEQYF.

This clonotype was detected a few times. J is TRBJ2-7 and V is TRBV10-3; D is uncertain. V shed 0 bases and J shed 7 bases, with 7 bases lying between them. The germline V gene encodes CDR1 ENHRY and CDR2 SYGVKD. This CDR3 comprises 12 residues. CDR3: CAISESSNEQYF. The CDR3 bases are TGTGCCATCAGTGAGTCTTCCAATGAGCAGTACTTC.

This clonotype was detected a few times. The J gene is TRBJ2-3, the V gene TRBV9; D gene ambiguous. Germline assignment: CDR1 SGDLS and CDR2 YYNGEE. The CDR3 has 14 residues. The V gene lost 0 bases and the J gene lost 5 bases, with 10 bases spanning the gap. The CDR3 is CASSVGHSKDTQYF. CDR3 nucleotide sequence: TGTGCCAGCAGCGTAGGACATTCTAAAGATACGCAGTATTTT.

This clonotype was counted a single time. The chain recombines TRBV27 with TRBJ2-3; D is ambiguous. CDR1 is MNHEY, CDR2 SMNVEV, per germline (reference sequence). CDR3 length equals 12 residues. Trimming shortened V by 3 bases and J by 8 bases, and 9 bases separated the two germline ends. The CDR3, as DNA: TGTGCCAGCAGTTTTAATCCAGGTACGCAGTATTTT. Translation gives CASSFNPGTQYF.

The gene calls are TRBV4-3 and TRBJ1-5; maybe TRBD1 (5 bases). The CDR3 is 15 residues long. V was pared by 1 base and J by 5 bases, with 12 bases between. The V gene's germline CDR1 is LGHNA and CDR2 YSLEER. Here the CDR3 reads CASSQVATGHQPQHF. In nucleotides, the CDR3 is TGCGCCAGCAGCCAAGTCGCCACAGGACATCAGCCCCAGCATTTT.

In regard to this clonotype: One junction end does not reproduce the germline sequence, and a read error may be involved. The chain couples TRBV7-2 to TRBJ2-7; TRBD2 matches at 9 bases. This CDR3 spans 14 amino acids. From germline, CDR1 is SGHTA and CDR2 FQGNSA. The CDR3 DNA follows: TGTGCCAGCAGACGACTAGCGGATTCCTACGGGCAGTACTTC. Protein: CASRRLADSYGQYF. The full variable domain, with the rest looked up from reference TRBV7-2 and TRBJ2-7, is GAGVSQSPSNKVTEKGKDVELRCDPISGHTALYWYRQSLGQGLEFLIYFQGNSAPDKSGLPSDRFSAERTGGSVSTLTIQRTQQEDSAVYLCASRRLADSYGQYFGPGTRLTVT.

CDR3 sequence reads: CASSLDVGLAGNNEQYF. CDR3 sequence (DNA): TGTGCCAGCAGCTTAGACGTAGGACTAGCGGGAAACAATGAGCAGTACTTC. The chain combines TRBV11-3 with TRBJ2-5; 12 nucleotides match TRBD2. The CDR3 loop spans 17 amino acids. After removal of 0 bases from V and 11 bases from J, the junction contained 13 bases not matched to a gene. CDR1 is SGHNT and CDR2 is YENEEA in the germline V gene. The whole variable domain, filled in from reference TRBV11-3 and TRBJ2-5, reads EAGVVQSPRYKIIEKKQPVAFWCNPISGHNTLYWYLQNLGQGPELLIRYENEEAVDDSQLPKDRFSAERLKGVDSTLKIQPAELGDSAVYLCASSLDVGLAGNNEQYFGPGTRLLVL.

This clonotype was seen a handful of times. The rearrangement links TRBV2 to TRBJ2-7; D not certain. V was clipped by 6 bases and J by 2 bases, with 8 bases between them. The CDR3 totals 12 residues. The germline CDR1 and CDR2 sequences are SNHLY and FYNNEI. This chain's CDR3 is CASRERTYEQYF. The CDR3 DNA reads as TGTGCCAGCAGAGAGAGGACCTACGAGCAGTACTTC.

The CDR3 is CASRETSRANYGYTF. The DNA of the CDR3 is TGTGCCAGCAGGGAAACTTCAAGAGCTAACTATGGCTACACCTTC. The rearrangement joins TRBV28 to TRBJ1-2; D remains unclear. Trimming removed 6 bases from V and 0 bases from J, with 14 bases in between. The length of the CDR3 is 15 residues. CDR1 is MDHEN, CDR2 SYDVKM, per germline.

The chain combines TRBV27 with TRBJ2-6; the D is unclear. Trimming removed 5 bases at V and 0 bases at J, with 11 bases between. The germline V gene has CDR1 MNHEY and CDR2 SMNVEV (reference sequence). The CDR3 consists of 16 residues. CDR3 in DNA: TGTGCCAGCAGTACCCATCTTAGCTCTGGGGCCAACGTCCTGACTTTC. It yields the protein CASSTHLSSGANVLTF.

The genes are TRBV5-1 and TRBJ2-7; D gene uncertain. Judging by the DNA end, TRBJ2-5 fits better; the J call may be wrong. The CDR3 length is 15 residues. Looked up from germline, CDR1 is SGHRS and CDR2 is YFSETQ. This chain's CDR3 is CASSLEVGQSKTQYF. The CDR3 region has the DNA TGCGCCAGCAGCTTGGAGGTCGGGCAGAGTAAGACCCAGTACTTC.

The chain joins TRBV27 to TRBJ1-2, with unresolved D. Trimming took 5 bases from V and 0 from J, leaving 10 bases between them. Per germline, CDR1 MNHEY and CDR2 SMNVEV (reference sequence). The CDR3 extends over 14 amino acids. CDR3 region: CASSPPGPNYGYTF. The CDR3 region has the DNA TGTGCCAGCAGTCCACCCGGCCCTAACTATGGCTACACCTTC.

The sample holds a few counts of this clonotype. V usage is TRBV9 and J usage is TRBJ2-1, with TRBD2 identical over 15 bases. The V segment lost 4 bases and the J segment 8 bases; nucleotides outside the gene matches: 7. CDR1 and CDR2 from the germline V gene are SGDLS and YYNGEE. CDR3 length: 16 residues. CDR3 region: CASSLGLAGGIDEQFF. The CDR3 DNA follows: TGTGCCAGCAGCCTGGGACTAGCGGGGGGTATCGATGAGCAGTTCTTC. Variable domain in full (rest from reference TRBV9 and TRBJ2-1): DSGVTQTPKHLITATGQRVTLRCSPRSGDLSVYWYQQSLDQGLQFLIQYYNGEERAKGNILERFSAQQFPDLHSELNLSSLELGDSALYFCASSLGLAGGIDEQFFGPGTRLTVL.

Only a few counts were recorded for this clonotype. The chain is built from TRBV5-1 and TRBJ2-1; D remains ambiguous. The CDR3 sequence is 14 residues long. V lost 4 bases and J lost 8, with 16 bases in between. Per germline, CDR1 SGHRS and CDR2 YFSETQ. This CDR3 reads CASSVYGLSDEQFF. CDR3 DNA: TGCGCCAGCAGCGTATACGGGCTGTCTGATGAGCAGTTCTTC. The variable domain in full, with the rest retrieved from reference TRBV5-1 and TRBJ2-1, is KAGVTQTPRYLIKTRGQQVTLSCSPISGHRSVSWYQQTPGQGLQFLFEYFSETQRNKGNFPGRFSGRQFSNSRSEMNVSTLELGDSALYLCASSVYGLSDEQFFGPGTRLTVL.

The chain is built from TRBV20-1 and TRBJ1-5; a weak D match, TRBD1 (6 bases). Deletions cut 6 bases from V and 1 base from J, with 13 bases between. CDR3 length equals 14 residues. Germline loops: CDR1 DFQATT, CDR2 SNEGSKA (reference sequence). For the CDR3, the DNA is TGCAGTGCAGAATCCAGGGGAAGCAATCAGCCCCAGCATTTT. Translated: CSAESRGSNQPQHF.

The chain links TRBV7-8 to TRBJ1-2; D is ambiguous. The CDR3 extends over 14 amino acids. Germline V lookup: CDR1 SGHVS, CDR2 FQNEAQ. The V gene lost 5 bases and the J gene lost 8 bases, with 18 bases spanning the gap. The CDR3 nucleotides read TGTGCCAGCAGCCTTCGGGCACATTCGGGGGGCTACACCTTC. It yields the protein CASSLRAHSGGYTF. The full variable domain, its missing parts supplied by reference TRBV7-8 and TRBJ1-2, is GAGVSQSPRYKVAKRGQDVALRCDPISGHVSLFWYQQALGQGPEFLTYFQNEAQLDKSGLPSDRFFAERPEGSVSTLKIQRTQQEDSAVYLCASSLRAHSGGYTFGSGTRLTVV.

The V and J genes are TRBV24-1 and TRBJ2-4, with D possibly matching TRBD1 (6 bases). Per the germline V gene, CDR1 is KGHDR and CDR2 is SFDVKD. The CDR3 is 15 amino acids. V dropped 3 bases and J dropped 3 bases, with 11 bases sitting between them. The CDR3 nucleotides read TGTGCCACCAGTGATCCGGGACAAGGCAAAAACATTCAGTACTTC. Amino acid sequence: CATSDPGQGKNIQYF.

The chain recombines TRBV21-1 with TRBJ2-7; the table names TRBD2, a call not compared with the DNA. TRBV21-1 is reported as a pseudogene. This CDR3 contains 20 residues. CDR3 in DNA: TGTGCCAGCAGCAAAGGGACTTACGGAGAAAGCGGGAGGGCCTCCTACGAGCAGTACTTC. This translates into CASSKGTYGESGRASYEQYF.

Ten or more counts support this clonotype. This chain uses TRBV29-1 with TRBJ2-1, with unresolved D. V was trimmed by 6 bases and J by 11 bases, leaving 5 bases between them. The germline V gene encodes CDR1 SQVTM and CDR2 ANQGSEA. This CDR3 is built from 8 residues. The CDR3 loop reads CSVGKQFF. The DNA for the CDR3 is TGCAGCGTGGGAAAGCAGTTCTTC.

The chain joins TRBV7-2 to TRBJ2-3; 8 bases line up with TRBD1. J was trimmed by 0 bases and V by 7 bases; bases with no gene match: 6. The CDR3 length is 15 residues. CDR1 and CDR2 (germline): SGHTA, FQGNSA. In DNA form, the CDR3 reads TGTGCCAGCAAGCCCCAGGGGGCGAGCACAGATACGCAGTATTTT. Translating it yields CASKPQGASTDTQYF.

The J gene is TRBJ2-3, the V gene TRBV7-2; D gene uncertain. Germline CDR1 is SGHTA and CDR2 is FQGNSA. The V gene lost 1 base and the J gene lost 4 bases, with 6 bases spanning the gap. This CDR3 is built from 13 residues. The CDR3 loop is CASSLGPADTQYF. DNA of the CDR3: TGTGCCAGCAGCTTAGGGCCGGCAGATACGCAGTATTTT.

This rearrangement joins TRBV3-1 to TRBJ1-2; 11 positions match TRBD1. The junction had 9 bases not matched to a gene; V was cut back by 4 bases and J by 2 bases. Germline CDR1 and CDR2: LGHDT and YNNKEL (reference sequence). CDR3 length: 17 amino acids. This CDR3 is CASSLRTGGEQNYGYTF. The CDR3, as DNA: TGTGCCAGCAGCCTTCGGACAGGGGGCGAACAGAACTATGGCTACACCTTC. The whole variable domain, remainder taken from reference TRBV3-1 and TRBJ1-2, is DTAVSQTPKYLVTQMGNDKSIKCEQNLGHDTMYWYKQDSKKFLKIMFSYNNKELIINETVPNRFSPKSPDKAHLNLHINSLELGDSAVYFCASSLRTGGEQNYGYTFGSGTRLTVV.

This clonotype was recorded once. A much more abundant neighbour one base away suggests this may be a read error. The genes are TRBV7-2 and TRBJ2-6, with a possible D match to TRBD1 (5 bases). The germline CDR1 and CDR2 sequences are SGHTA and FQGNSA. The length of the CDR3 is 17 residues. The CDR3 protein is CASSLDPFNSGANVLAF. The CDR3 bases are TGTGCCAGCAGCTTGGACCCGTTCAACTCTGGGGCCAACGTCCTGGCTTTC.

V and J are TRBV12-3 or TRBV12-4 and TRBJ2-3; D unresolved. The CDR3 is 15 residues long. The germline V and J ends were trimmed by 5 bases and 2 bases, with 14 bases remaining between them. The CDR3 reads CASSLDFSSTDTQYF. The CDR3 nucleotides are TGTGCCAGCAGTCTTGACTTTTCTTCCACAGATACGCAGTATTTT.

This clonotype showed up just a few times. CDR3 sequence: CASSFASGSRNEQFF. In nucleotides, the CDR3 is TGTGCCAGCAGCTTTGCTAGCGGGAGTAGGAATGAGCAGTTCTTC. J is TRBJ2-1 and V is TRBV7-3; 10 positions agree with TRBD2. The CDR3 is 15 residues long. Trimming removed 3 bases from V and 7 bases from J; junction bases left unmatched: 6. Germline V gene sequence: CDR1 SGHTA, CDR2 FQGTGA.

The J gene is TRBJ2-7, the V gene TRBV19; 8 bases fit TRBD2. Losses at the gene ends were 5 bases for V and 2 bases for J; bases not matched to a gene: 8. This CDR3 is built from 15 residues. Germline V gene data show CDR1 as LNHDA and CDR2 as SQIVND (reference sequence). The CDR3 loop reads CASSVVLAAPYEQYF. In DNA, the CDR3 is TGTGCCAGTAGTGTAGTACTAGCGGCCCCCTACGAGCAGTACTTC.

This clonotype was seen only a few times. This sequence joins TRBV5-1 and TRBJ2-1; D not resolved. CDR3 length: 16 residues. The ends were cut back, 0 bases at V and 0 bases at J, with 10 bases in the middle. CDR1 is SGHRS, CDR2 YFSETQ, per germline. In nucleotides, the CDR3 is TGCGCCAGCAGCTTGGAGGTCCTTAGCTCCTACAATGAGCAGTTCTTC. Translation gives CASSLEVLSSYNEQFF.

In DNA, the CDR3 is TGTGCCAGCAGCGCGGCCGGGACAATAGACTACGAGCAGTACTTC. Protein sequence: CASSAAGTIDYEQYF. V usage is TRBV9 and J usage is TRBJ2-5, with TRBD1 as a possible D gene (6 bases). The J call may be incorrect, as the DNA end agrees better with TRBJ2-7. Germline V gene lookup returns CDR1 SGDLS and CDR2 YYNGEE. This CDR3 comprises 15 residues.

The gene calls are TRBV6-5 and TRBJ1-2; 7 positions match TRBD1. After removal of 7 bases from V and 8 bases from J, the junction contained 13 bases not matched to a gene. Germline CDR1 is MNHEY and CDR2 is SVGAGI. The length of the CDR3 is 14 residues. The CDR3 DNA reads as TGTGCCAGCAAAACTGCAGGGGGGGTGGGCGGCTACACCTTC. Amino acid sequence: CASKTAGGVGGYTF.

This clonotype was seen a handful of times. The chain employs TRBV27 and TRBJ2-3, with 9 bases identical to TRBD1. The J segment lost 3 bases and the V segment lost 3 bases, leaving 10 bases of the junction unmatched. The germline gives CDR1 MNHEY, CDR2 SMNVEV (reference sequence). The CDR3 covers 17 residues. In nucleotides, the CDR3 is TGTGCCAGCAGTTTCGACAGGGGACAGGGTTTGACAGATACGCAGTATTTT. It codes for CASSFDRGQGLTDTQYF.

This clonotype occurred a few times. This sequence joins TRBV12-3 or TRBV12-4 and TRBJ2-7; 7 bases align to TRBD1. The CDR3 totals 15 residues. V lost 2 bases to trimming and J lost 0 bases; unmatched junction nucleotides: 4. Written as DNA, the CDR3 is TGTGCCAGCAGTTTATCTGGGGACAGCTCCTACGAGCAGTACTTC. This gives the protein CASSLSGDSSYEQYF.